This TCR beta chain was identified during a study of blood T cell repertoires in COVID-19. Looking at the study overall: Both acute and convalescent COVID-19 samples were obtained from the United States, Italy and Spain. PBMCs, B-cell-depleted T cells, or T cells were the source of the cDNA or gDNA that made up the material.

CDR3 size: 20 residues. The V gene's germline CDR1 is SGHVS and CDR2 FNYEAQ. V gave up 5 bases and J gave up 6 bases; unmatched junction bases: 26. Per the original data handling: Quantification of nucleated cells was approximated via reference gene primer amplification. The method was immunoSEQ multiplex PCR; TCRdb's version includes in-frame clones alone and lacks a portion of them. V and J calls and clone size are those listed in that table; D and trimming were worked out from the DNA. The profile shows fewer than 200,000 clones, 85% to 90% of them singletons. The table lists this clone with a count of one.

The clonotype comes from a woman younger than 35 who had recovered from COVID-19. The rearrangement links TRBV7-6 to TRBJ2-3; 7 positions agree with TRBD2. The sequenced sample was peripheral blood. Here the CDR3 reads CASSPSPPELADKTLDTQYF. CDR3 DNA sequence: TGTGCCAGCAGCCCAAGTCCCCCAGAGCTAGCGGACAAAACGCTGGATACGCAGTATTTT. Variable domain in full (rest from reference TRBV7-6 and TRBJ2-3): GAGVSQSPRYKVTKRGQDVALRCDPISGHVSLYWYRQALGQGPEFLTYFNYEAQQDKSGLPNDRFSAERPEGSISTLTIQRTEQRDSAMYRCASSPSPPELADKTLDTQYFGPGTRLTVL.